This TCR beta chain was documented in a study of patients and donors after allogeneic stem cell transplantation. The ends were cut back, 2 bases at V and 4 bases at J, with 14 bases in the middle. The germline gives CDR1 MGHRA, CDR2 YSYEKL. The CDR3 length is 15 residues. This clonotype was recorded a few times. TCRdb re-called the RT-PCR reads through MiXCR, storing one row per CDR3 protein. This sample has about a million distinct CDR3 sequences; around 17% occur once, and the top ten carry around 5.5%. The TCR originated in a human donor who was either an allogeneic HSCT recipient or a stem cell or donor lymphocyte infusion donor (not recorded which). It is not recorded whose cells these are; they may come from a transplant donor. Sequenced material: blood, either unsorted or a sorted T cell fraction (not recorded which). This rearrangement joins TRBV4-1 to TRBJ2-5, with D perhaps given as TRBD1 or TRBD2 (7 bases each). The DNA for the CDR3 is TGCGCCAGCAGCCAATTCCAGGGGGAGGGAGAGACCCAGTACTTC. Its protein product is CASSQFQGEGETQYF.